This T cell receptor beta chain derives from a study of glioma-infiltrating T cells after dendritic cell vaccination. Across the study: Three intradermal dendritic cell vaccine injections were given every two weeks.

Patients had residual fresh-frozen tumor tissue and more than two years of survival data. No glioblastoma patient carried an isocitrate dehydrogenase mutation. Before vaccination, two weeks after the third vaccination, and at progression, PBMC were collected. Per the germline V gene, CDR1 is SGHAT and CDR2 is FQNNGV. This CDR3 has 15 amino acids. Generated by immunoSEQ multiplex PCR, the TCRdb table keeps only in-frame clones and is missing some. The sample comprises about 92,000 clones, more than 75% of which are singletons, and 15% to 18% rests with the top ten. Concerning this clone itself: Germline and junction disagree at one end, which may indicate a read error.

The clonotype was recovered from a human donor with glioblastoma. This chain connects TRBV11-2 to TRBJ2-7; D may be TRBD2 (7 bases). The sample in question was blood, obtained before dendritic cell vaccination. The CDR3 loop reads CASSSWGGSVYGQYF. The CDR3 coding sequence is TGTGCCAGCAGTTCCTGGGGGGGCTCGGTCTACGGGCAGTACTTC.